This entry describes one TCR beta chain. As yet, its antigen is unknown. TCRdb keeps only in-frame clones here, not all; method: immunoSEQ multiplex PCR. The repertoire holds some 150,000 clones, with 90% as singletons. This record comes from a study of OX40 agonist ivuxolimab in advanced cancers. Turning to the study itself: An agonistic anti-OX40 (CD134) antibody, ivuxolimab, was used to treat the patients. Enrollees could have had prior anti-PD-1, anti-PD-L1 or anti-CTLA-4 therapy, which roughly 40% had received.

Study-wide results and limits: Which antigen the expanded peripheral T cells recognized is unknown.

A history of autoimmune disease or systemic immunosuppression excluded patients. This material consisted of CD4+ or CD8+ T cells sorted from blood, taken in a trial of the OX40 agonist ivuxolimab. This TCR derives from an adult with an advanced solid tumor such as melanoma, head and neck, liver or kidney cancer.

This CDR3 is CASSPNGLAASYEQYF. The CDR3 bases are TGTGCCAGCTCACCAAATGGTCTAGCGGCCTCCTACGAGCAGTACTTC. The V and J genes are TRBV18 and TRBJ2-7; TRBD2 aligns across 7 bases. The V segment lost 2 bases and the J segment 0 bases; nucleotides outside the gene matches: 7. The CDR3 sequence is 16 residues long. Germline V gene lookup returns CDR1 KGHSH and CDR2 LQKENI.